This paragraph reports one T cell receptor beta chain. Seattle patients were enrolled while actively infected and followed longitudinally. V lost 1 base, J lost 3 bases, and 6 bases stayed unmatched. Germline V gene lookup returns CDR1 MNHNS and CDR2 SASEGT. CDR3 length equals 16 residues. Original processing notes: Amplified reference gene primers provided the basis for estimating nucleated cell counts. Sequencing used immunoSEQ multiplex PCR; TCRdb keeps in-frame clones, though not all of them. Clonal size and the V and J genes are those of that table, whereas D and trimming came from the DNA. The data show some 450,000 clones, with around 88% seen just once and roughly 13% held by the top ten. These data come from a study of blood T cell repertoires in COVID-19.

The sequenced sample was peripheral blood. V is TRBV6-1 and J is TRBJ2-7, with 10 bases that match TRBD2. The clonotype was recovered from a woman between 50 and 59 years old with COVID-19, enrolled during active disease. The CDR3: CASSEVERGGNYEQYF. The DNA for the CDR3 is TGTGCCAGCAGTGAAGTCGAGCGGGGGGGCAACTACGAGCAGTACTTC.